Sequencing of this T cell receptor beta chain was carried out in a study of blood T cell repertoires in COVID-19. This table comes from immunoSEQ multiplex PCR, and its TCRdb copy is limited to in-frame clones, with some not included. The table includes over 150,000 clones, about 82% detected once. The CDR3 sequence is 14 residues long. Looked up from germline, CDR1 is MNHEY and CDR2 is SVGAGI. The trim removed 8 bases at V and 6 bases at J, leaving 13 bases unmatched. The specimen sequenced was peripheral blood. This TCR derives from a woman of 80 years or more with COVID-19, enrolled during active disease. This rearrangement joins TRBV6-5 to TRBJ2-7, with TRBD2 identical over 7 bases. This CDR3 is CASGSRSGLGEQYF. The CDR3 region has the DNA TGTGCCAGCGGATCACGATCAGGACTAGGCGAGCAGTACTTC.